This entry concerns a single T cell receptor beta chain. Repertoires were generated with immunoSEQ multiplex PCR, while TCRdb's copy carries only in-frame clones and drops some. This sample has over 95,000 clones, with roughly 88% found just once. The sample originates from a study of blood T cell repertoires in COVID-19. On the study more broadly: Sites in the United States, Italy and Spain provided acute and convalescent COVID-19 samples. T cells, B-cell-depleted T cells, or PBMCs provided the cDNA or gDNA that served as material.

CDR1 and CDR2 (germline): MNHEY, SVGAGI. Losses at the gene ends were 7 bases for V and 8 bases for J; bases not matched to a gene: 12. This CDR3 is built from 15 residues. The sequencing sample was made of peripheral blood. This receptor was identified in a woman aged 70-85 years who had recovered from COVID-19. The chain uses TRBV6-5 and TRBJ1-4, with 8 bases aligning to TRBD1. CDR3 residues: CASIRSQGAVEKLFF. CDR3 in DNA: TGTGCCAGCATTAGGAGCCAGGGGGCGGTGGAAAAACTGTTTTTT.